Each of the 31 T cell receptor beta chains below was sequenced from the same sample in a study of blood T cell repertoires in COVID-19. Method: immunoSEQ multiplex PCR; TCRdb's copy keeps in-frame clones and lacks some. The repertoire holds over 100,000 clones, 85% to 90% seen once, with 5% to 6.5% in the top ten. The sample consisted of peripheral blood. The receptors shown here come from a human donor in a cohort sampled during active COVID-19.

This chain links TRBV9 with TRBJ1-1; TRBD1 might be the D (6 bases). CDR3 length: 15 amino acids. Trimming pared 2 bases from V and 0 bases from J, leaving 11 bases between. Germline loops: CDR1 SGDLS, CDR2 YYNGEE. The CDR3 loop is CASSVLGGMNTEAFF. DNA of the CDR3: TGTGCCAGCAGCGTTCTAGGGGGAATGAACACTGAAGCTTTCTTT.

This clone appeared a single time. This sequence joins TRBV15 and TRBJ1-1; D unresolved. This CDR3 spans 13 amino acids. V gave up 4 bases and J gave up 5 bases, with 11 bases separating them. Per germline, CDR1 LNHNV and CDR2 YYDKDF (reference sequence). Written as DNA, the CDR3 is TGTGCCACCAGCATTTTGCCGGAGACTGAAGCTTTCTTT. As protein: CATSILPETEAFF.

The rearrangement joins TRBV13 to TRBJ2-7; 7 bases match TRBD2. This CDR3 spans 14 amino acids. V lost 0 bases and J lost 6; bases outside the gene matches: 5. CDR1 is PRHDT, CDR2 FYEKMQ, per germline (reference sequence). The CDR3 protein is CASSLGRELPEQYF. DNA of the CDR3: TGTGCCAGCAGCTTAGGGCGGGAGCTCCCCGAGCAGTACTTC.

This chain links TRBV7-9 with TRBJ2-1; the D gene is possibly TRBD2 (5 bases). Germline CDR1 reads SEHNR; CDR2 reads FQNEAQ (reference sequence). This CDR3 spans 16 amino acids. V lost 4 bases to trimming and J lost 9 bases, with 22 bases between them. The CDR3 region has the DNA TGTGCCAGCAGCTCAAAACCCACCCTAGCCGTCTCTGAGCAGTTCTTC. Amino acids: CASSSKPTLAVSEQFF.

The CDR3 protein is CASGQGGQPQHF. The CDR3 DNA sequence: TGTGCCAGTGGACAGGGGGGTCAGCCCCAGCATTTT. This sequence joins TRBV19 and TRBJ1-5, with 10 bases matching TRBD1. The CDR3 totals 12 residues. Germline-derived CDR1 and CDR2 are LNHDA and SQIVND (reference sequence). Germline trimming cut 8 bases from V and 6 bases from J; bases unmatched to any gene: 1.

This rearrangement joins TRBV7-3 to TRBJ2-1, with TRBD1 as a possible D gene (7 bases). This CDR3 spans 16 amino acids. Germline V CDR1 and CDR2: SGHTA, FQGTGA. The V gene lost 1 base and the J gene lost 4 bases, with 14 bases spanning the gap. Here the CDR3 reads CASSLMGRGVYNEQFF. In DNA form, the CDR3 reads TGTGCCAGCAGCTTAATGGGCAGGGGGGTATACAATGAGCAGTTCTTC.

The rearrangement joins TRBV4-3 to TRBJ1-2; TRBD1 is a possible D gene (5 bases). This CDR3 comprises 14 residues. Trimming stripped 5 bases from V and 6 bases from J, with 16 bases between. The V gene's germline CDR1 is LGHNA and CDR2 YSLEER. For the CDR3, the DNA is TGCGCCAGCAGCGGACAAGCTGCGAGTCATGGCTACACCTTC. This sequence encodes CASSGQAASHGYTF.

The genes are TRBV5-4 and TRBJ2-5, with 10 bases identical to TRBD1. V lost 4 bases, J lost 5 bases, and 11 bases stayed unmatched. The CDR3 sequence is 16 residues long. Germline V lookup: CDR1 SGHNT, CDR2 YYREEE (reference sequence). CDR3 nucleotide sequence: TGTGCCAGCAGCCGGACGGGACAGGGGAACCGTGAGACCCAGTACTTC. Protein sequence: CASSRTGQGNRETQYF.

The chain employs TRBV7-8 and TRBJ2-2, with D possibly matching TRBD2 (5 bases). The germline gives CDR1 SGHVS, CDR2 FQNEAQ. V shed 6 bases and J shed 4 bases, with 18 bases lying between them. This CDR3 is built from 16 residues. In DNA form, the CDR3 reads TGTGCCAGCAGTTGGGTTGGGCTAGCCCCCACCGGGGAGCTGTTTTTT. Translation: CASSWVGLAPTGELFF.

The chain links TRBV6-1 to TRBJ2-7, with D perhaps TRBD2 (6 bases). Germline V gene sequence: CDR1 MNHNS, CDR2 SASEGT. V gave up 3 bases and J gave up 3 bases, with 12 bases separating them. The CDR3 spans 14 residues. The CDR3 loop reads CASSEEGRRYEQYF. CDR3 DNA: TGTGCCAGCAGTGAGGAGGGGCGGCGCTACGAGCAGTACTTC.

V and J are TRBV5-1 and TRBJ2-3; the match to TRBD2 covers 13 bases. Germline V gene lookup returns CDR1 SGHRS and CDR2 YFSETQ. V lost 0 bases to trimming and J lost 6 bases; unmatched junction nucleotides: 7. CDR3 size: 17 residues. The CDR3 region has the DNA TGCGCCAGCAGCTTGGAACTAGCGGGAGGGCCGGGTGATACGCAGTATTTT. As protein: CASSLELAGGPGDTQYF.

The V gene is TRBV7-8, the J gene TRBJ2-1, with 11 bases identical to TRBD2. Germline values: CDR1 SGHVS, CDR2 FQNEAQ. J lost 5 bases, V lost 5 bases, and 14 bases had no gene match. This CDR3 has 18 residues. CDR3 loop: CASSLDPLAGARDNEQFF. In DNA form, the CDR3 reads TGTGCCAGCAGCCTCGACCCACTAGCGGGAGCTAGGGACAATGAGCAGTTCTTC.

The chain has TRBV28 and TRBJ1-2; 11 nucleotides agree with TRBD1. The CDR3 consists of 19 residues. The germline V gene has CDR1 MDHEN and CDR2 SYDVKM. V dropped 5 bases and J dropped 8; count of bases not matched to a gene: 22. The CDR3 sequence is CASSTQGSGTGGPVGGYTF. The CDR3 coding sequence is TGTGCCAGCAGTACGCAGGGCTCCGGGACAGGGGGACCAGTGGGGGGCTACACCTTC.

As to this clone: Its ends do not fully match the called genes, so a read error is possible. J is TRBJ2-1 and V is TRBV7-9; TRBD2 matches 7 bases. This CDR3 is 14 amino acids long. Germline CDR1 is SEHNR and CDR2 is FQNEAQ (reference sequence). CDR3 sequence: CASTLRDYYNEQFF. For the CDR3, the DNA is TGTGCCAGCACCTTACGGGACTACTACAATGAGCAGTTCTTC.

J is TRBJ1-1 and V is TRBV5-1; D remains unclear. CDR3 size: 14 residues. Trimming cost V 0 bases and J 4 bases, with 10 bases left between them. The germline CDR1 and CDR2 sequences are SGHRS and YFSETQ. CDR3 in amino acids: CASSLGGLGTEAFF. Here the CDR3 DNA reads TGCGCCAGCAGCTTGGGAGGGTTGGGCACTGAAGCTTTCTTT.

The gene calls are TRBV6-5 and TRBJ1-2; TRBD1 aligns across 10 bases. Germline loops: CDR1 MNHEY, CDR2 SVGAGI. This CDR3 spans 13 amino acids. The V gene end was trimmed by 10 bases and the J gene end by 7 bases; junction bases not matched to a gene: 9. This chain's CDR3 is CATRDRGMVGYTF. In DNA form, the CDR3 reads TGTGCCACCCGGGACAGGGGAATGGTTGGCTACACCTTC.

This rearrangement joins TRBV6-4 to TRBJ2-1; D uncertain. This CDR3 comprises 15 residues. V shed 4 bases and J shed 4 bases, with 14 bases lying between them. Germline V gene lookup returns CDR1 MRHNA and CDR2 SNTAGT. The CDR3 DNA follows: TGTGCCAGCAGTGCCGCCAGCGATCCGTACAATGAGCAGTTCTTC. Translation gives CASSAASDPYNEQFF.

The chain uses TRBV4-1 and TRBJ1-6; tentative D call: TRBD1 (6 bases). The CDR3 sequence is 18 residues long. Trimming pared 0 bases from V and 0 bases from J, leaving 12 bases between. In germline, CDR1 is MGHRA, CDR2 YSYEKL. The CDR3 here is CASSQDPTGSSYNSPLHF. The CDR3 coding sequence is TGCGCCAGCAGCCAAGACCCCACAGGGAGCTCCTATAATTCACCCCTCCACTTT.

In DNA, the CDR3 is TGTGCCAGCAGTTTTCTGTACAGGGTGGTTCAGGACACCGGGGAGCTGTTTTTT. Protein: CASSFLYRVVQDTGELFF. V usage is TRBV5-6 and J usage is TRBJ2-2; a weak D match, TRBD1 (6 bases). Per germline, CDR1 SGHDT and CDR2 YYEEEE. V shed 5 bases and J shed 3 bases, with 23 bases lying between them. This CDR3 is 18 amino acids long.

The J gene is TRBJ1-4, the V gene TRBV4-2; D gene uncertain. Germline assignment: CDR1 LGHNA and CDR2 YNFKEQ. V shed 0 bases and J shed 0 bases, with 5 bases lying between them. The CDR3 is 15 residues long. Here the CDR3 reads CASSQDRPTNEKLFF. CDR3 DNA: TGTGCCAGCAGCCAAGACAGGCCAACTAATGAAAAACTGTTTTTT.

The chain uses TRBV5-1 and TRBJ1-1, with TRBD1 matching 8 bases. V shed 6 bases and J 4 bases; nucleotides not matched to a gene: 8. CDR1 is SGHRS, CDR2 YFSETQ, per germline. This CDR3 spans 14 amino acids. Here the CDR3 reads CASTLGQAGTEAFF. The CDR3 DNA reads TGCGCCAGCACCCTGGGACAGGCGGGCACTGAAGCTTTCTTT. The full variable domain, in which reference TRBV5-1 and TRBJ1-1 provide the parts outside the CDR3, is KAGVTQTPRYLIKTRGQQVTLSCSPISGHRSVSWYQQTPGQGLQFLFEYFSETQRNKGNFPGRFSGRQFSNSRSEMNVSTLELGDSALYLCASTLGQAGTEAFFGQGTRLTVV.

This chain connects TRBV24-1 to TRBJ2-7; weak D call: TRBD2 (6 bases). V was pared by 8 bases and J by 6 bases, with 16 bases between. Germline CDR1 and CDR2: KGHDR and SFDVKD. This CDR3 is built from 13 residues. The CDR3 loop is CATMRDSSSEQYF. CDR3 coding DNA: TGTGCCACCATGCGGGACTCGAGTTCCGAGCAGTACTTC.

V gene TRBV14 combines with J gene TRBJ2-2, with D possibly being TRBD2 (7 bases). The CDR3 contains 18 residues. Trimming pared 3 bases from V and 4 bases from J, leaving 21 bases between. In germline, CDR1 is SGHDN, CDR2 FVKESK. CDR3 protein: CASSHPRGARGGTGELFF. Here the CDR3 DNA reads TGTGCCAGCAGCCACCCCCGGGGGGCCCGGGGCGGCACCGGGGAGCTGTTTTTT.

This clone was counted a single time. This rearrangement joins TRBV7-3 to TRBJ1-4, with D hard to call. Germline V gene data show CDR1 as SGHTA and CDR2 as FQGTGA. The CDR3 is 13 amino acids. The V end lost 3 bases, the J end lost 8 bases, and 10 bases lay between the germline ends. The CDR3 loop is CASSLFPQEKLFF. The DNA of the CDR3 is TGTGCCAGCAGCTTGTTTCCCCAAGAAAAACTGTTTTTT.

This chain uses TRBV7-6 with TRBJ1-1, with TRBD1 as a possible D gene (6 bases). CDR1 and CDR2 (germline): SGHVS, FNYEAQ. The CDR3 extends over 14 amino acids. V dropped 4 bases and J dropped 2 bases, with 11 bases sitting between them. The chain's CDR3 is CASSSQGVNTEAFF. CDR3 nucleotides: TGTGCCAGCAGCTCACAGGGAGTAAACACTGAAGCTTTCTTT.

This clone has a handful of counts. The chain has TRBV18 and TRBJ1-2; D gene unclear. Germline CDR1 and CDR2: KGHSH and LQKENI. Trimming removed 5 bases at V and 10 bases at J, with 11 bases between. The CDR3 extends over 11 amino acids. The CDR3 DNA is TGTGCCAGCTCATCTGGACGGGACTACACCTTC. This sequence encodes CASSSGRDYTF. Full variable domain (outside the CDR3, taken from reference TRBV18 and TRBJ1-2): NAGVMQNPRHLVRRRGQEARLRCSPMKGHSHVYWYRQLPEEGLKFMVYLQKENIIDESGMPKERFSAEFPKEGPSILRIQQVVRGDSAAYFCASSSGRDYTFGSGTRLTVV.

The gene calls are TRBV9 and TRBJ2-3; 7 positions match TRBD1. Germline lookup yields CDR1 SGDLS and CDR2 YYNGEE. The CDR3 totals 15 residues. V was clipped by 1 base and J by 1 base; unmatched bases: 3. This CDR3 reads CASSVRQGRTDTQYF. CDR3 coding DNA: TGTGCCAGCAGCGTACGACAGGGTCGCACAGATACGCAGTATTTT.

The chain carries TRBV7-2 and TRBJ1-2, with 8 bases aligning to TRBD1. The junction had 2 bases not matched to a gene; V was cut back by 4 bases and J by 4 bases. This CDR3 region has 13 residues. Germline V CDR1 and CDR2: SGHTA, FQGNSA. The CDR3 bases are TGTGCCAGCAGCTCAGGGGGCGGCTATGGCTACACCTTC. Protein sequence: CASSSGGGYGYTF.

This chain connects TRBV28 to TRBJ2-3; 10 nucleotides match TRBD2. The CDR3 has 16 residues. V shed 8 bases and J 0 bases; nucleotides not matched to a gene: 8. Germline CDR1 MDHEN, CDR2 SYDVKM. CDR3 region: CASLSSAGGSTDTQYF. In DNA, the CDR3 is TGTGCCAGCCTTTCCTCAGCGGGAGGGAGCACAGATACGCAGTATTTT.

The V call is TRBV5-8, the J call TRBJ2-5; TRBD1 aligns across 8 bases. Losses at the gene ends were 4 bases for V and 7 bases for J; bases not matched to a gene: 9. Per the germline V gene, CDR1 is SGHTS and CDR2 is YDEGEE. CDR3 length: 14 residues. The CDR3 reads CASSPRGLGGTQYF. CDR3 DNA sequence: TGTGCCAGCAGCCCCAGGGGGCTGGGGGGGACCCAGTACTTC. Filled out from reference TRBV5-8 and TRBJ2-5, the complete variable domain reads EAGVTQSPTHLIKTRGQQATLRCSPISGHTSVYWYQQALGLGLQFLLWYDEGEERNRGNFPPRFSGRQFPNYSSELNVNALELEDSALYLCASSPRGLGGTQYFGPGTRLLVL.

The rearrangement joins TRBV7-2 to TRBJ2-1; 7 bases fit TRBD1. Germline trimming cut 1 base from V and 9 bases from J; bases unmatched to any gene: 3. The germline CDR1 and CDR2 sequences are SGHTA and FQGNSA. CDR3 size: 13 residues. The CDR3: CASSLGGGREQFF. For the CDR3, the DNA is TGTGCCAGCAGCTTAGGAGGGGGCCGTGAGCAGTTCTTC.